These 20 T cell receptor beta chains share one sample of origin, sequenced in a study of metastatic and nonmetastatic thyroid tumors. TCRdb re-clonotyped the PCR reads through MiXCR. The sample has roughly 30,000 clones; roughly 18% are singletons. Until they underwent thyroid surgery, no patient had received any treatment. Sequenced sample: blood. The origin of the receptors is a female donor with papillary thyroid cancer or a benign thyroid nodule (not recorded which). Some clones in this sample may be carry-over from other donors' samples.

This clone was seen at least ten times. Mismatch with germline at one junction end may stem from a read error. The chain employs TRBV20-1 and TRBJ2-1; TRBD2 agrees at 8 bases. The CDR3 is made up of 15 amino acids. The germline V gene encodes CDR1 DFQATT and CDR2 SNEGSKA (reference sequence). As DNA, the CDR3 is TGCAGTGCCAGAGGGGCCAGCGGGAGCCGCAATGAGCAGTTCTTC. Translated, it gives CSARGASGSRNEQFF.

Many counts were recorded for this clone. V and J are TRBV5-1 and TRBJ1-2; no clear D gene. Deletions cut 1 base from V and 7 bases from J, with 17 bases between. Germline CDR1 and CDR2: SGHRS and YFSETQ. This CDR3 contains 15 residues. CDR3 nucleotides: TGCGCCAGCAGCTTGAGGGTAGACTTCGAGGCTGGCTACACCTTC. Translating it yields CASSLRVDFEAGYTF.

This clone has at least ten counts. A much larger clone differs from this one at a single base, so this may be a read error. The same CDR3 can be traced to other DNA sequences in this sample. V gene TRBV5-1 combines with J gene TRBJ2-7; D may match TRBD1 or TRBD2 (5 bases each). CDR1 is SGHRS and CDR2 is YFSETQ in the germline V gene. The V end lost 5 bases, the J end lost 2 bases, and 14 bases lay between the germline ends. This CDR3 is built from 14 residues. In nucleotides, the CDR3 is TGCGCCAGCAGTATCCGGGACGGCCCCTACGAGCAGTACTTC. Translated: CASSIRDGPYEQYF.

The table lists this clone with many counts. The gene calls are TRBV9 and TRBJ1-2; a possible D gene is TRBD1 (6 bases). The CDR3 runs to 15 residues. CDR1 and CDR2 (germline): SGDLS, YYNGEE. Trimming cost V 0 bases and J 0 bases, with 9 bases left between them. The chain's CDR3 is CASSVGTAPNYGYTF. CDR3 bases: TGTGCCAGCAGCGTAGGGACAGCTCCTAACTATGGCTACACCTTC.

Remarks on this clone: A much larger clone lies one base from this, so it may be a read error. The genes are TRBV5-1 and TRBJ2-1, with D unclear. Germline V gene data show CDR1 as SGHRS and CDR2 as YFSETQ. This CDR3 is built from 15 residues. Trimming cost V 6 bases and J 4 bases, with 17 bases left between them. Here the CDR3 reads CASTSSGPQYNEQFF. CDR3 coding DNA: TGCGCCAGCACCTCGTCGGGCCCTCAATACAATGAGCAGTTCTTC.

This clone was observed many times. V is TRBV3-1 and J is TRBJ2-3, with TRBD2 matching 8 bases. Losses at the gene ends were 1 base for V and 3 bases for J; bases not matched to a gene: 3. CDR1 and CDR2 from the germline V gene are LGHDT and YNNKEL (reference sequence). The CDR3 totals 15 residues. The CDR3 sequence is CASSQAGGGTDTQYF. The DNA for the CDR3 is TGTGCCAGCAGCCAAGCGGGAGGGGGGACAGATACGCAGTATTTT.

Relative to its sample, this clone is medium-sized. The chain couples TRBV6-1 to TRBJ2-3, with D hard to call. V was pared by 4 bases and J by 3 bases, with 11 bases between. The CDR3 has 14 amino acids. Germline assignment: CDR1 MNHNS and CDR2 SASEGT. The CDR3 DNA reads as TGTGCCAGCAGTGTTTTTGCTGAGACAGATACGCAGTATTTT. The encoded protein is CASSVFAETDTQYF.

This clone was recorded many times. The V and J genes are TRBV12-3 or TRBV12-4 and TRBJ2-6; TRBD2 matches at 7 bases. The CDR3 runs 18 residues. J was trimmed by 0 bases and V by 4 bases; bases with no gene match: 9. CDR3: CASSSGREEYSGANVLTF. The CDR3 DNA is TGTGCCAGCAGTTCGGGGAGGGAGGAATACTCTGGGGCCAACGTCCTGACTTTC.

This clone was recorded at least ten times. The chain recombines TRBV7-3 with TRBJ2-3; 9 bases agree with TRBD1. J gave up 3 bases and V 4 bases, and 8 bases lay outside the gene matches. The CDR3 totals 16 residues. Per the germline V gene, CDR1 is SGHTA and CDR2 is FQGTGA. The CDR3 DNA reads TGTGCCAGCAGCTCCCAGCCGGGACAGGGAACAGATACGCAGTATTTT. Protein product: CASSSQPGQGTDTQYF.

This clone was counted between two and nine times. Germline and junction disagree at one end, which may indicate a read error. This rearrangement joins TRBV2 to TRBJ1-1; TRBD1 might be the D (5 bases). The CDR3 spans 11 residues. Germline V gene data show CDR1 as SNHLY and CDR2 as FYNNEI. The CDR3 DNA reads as TGTGCCAGAAAGAGGGGAACTGAAACTTTCTTT. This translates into CARKRGTETFF.

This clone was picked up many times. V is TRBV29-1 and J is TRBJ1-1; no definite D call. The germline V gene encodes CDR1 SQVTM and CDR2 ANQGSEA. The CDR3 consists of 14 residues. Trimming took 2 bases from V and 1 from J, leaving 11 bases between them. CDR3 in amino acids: CSVELRVENTEAFF. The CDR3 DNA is TGCAGCGTTGAACTTAGGGTGGAGAACACTGAAGCTTTCTTT.

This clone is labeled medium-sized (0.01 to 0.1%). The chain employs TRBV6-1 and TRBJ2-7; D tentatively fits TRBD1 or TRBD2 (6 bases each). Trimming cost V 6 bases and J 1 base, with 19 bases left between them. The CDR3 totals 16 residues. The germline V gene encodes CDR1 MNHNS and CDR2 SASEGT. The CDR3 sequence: CASSPVGGTGSYEQYF. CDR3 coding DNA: TGTGCCAGCAGCCCAGTGGGGGGCACCGGATCCTACGAGCAGTACTTC.

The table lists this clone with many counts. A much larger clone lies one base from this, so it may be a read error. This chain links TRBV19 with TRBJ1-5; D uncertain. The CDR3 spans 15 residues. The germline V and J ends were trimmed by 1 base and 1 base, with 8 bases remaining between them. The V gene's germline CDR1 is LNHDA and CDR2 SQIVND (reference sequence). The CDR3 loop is CASSIGRSSNQPQHF. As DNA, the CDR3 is TGTGCCAGTAGTATAGGGAGGAGCAGCAATCAGCCCCAGCATTTT.

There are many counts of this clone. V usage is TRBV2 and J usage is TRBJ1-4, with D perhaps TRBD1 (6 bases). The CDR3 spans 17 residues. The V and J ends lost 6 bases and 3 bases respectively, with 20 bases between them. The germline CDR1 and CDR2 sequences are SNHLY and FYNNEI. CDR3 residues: CASSQGKQGLSNEKLFF. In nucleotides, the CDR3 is TGTGCCAGCAGCCAAGGGAAACAGGGATTATCTAATGAAAAACTGTTTTTT.

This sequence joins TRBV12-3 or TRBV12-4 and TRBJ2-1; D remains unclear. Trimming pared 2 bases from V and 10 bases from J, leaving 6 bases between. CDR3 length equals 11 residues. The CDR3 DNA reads TGTGCCAGCAGTTTAAAGGTCGAGCAGTTCTTC. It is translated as CASSLKVEQFF.

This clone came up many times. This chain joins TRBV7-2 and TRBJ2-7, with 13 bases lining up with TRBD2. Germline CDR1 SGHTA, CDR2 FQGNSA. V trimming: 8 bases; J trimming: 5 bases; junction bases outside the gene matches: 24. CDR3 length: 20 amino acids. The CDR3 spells CASFPTRGTSGRAGRHEQYF. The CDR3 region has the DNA TGTGCCAGCTTTCCCACTAGGGGAACTAGCGGGAGGGCGGGGCGCCACGAGCAGTACTTC.

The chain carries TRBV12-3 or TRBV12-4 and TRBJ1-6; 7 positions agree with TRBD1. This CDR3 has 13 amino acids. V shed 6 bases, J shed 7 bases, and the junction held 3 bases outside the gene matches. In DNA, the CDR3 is TGTGCCAGCAGGGGACAGACCAATTCACCCCTCCACTTT. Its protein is CASRGQTNSPLHF.

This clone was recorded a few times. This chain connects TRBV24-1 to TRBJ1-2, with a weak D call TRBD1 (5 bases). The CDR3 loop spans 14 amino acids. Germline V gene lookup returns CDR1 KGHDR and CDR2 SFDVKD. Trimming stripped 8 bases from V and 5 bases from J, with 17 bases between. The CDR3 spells CATISPGPRYGYTF. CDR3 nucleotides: TGTGCCACCATCTCCCCGGGACCCCGGTATGGCTACACCTTC.

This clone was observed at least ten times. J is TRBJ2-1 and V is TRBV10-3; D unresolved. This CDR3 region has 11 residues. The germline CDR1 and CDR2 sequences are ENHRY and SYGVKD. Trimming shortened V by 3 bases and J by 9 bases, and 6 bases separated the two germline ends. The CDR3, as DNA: TGTGCCATCAGTGAAGTGGCTGAGCAGTTCTTC. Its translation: CAISEVAEQFF.

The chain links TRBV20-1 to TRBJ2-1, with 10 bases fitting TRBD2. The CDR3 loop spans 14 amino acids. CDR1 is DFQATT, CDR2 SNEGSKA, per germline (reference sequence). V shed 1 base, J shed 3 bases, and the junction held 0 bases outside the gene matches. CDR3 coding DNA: TGCAGTGCTAGAGGACTAGCGGGCTACAATGAGCAGTTCTTC. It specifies CSARGLAGYNEQFF.